The 6 T cell receptor beta chains below come from one sample, sequenced in a study of blood T cell repertoires in COVID-19. Sequencing used immunoSEQ multiplex PCR; TCRdb keeps in-frame clones, though not all of them. The profile covers about 260,000 clones, with roughly 90% appearing a single time and approximately 2% taken by the ten largest. Sequences were obtained from peripheral blood. These receptors originate from a young man with active or convalescent COVID-19.

This rearrangement joins TRBV5-1 to TRBJ2-5; 11 bases are a match to TRBD1. The V segment lost 2 bases and the J segment 5 bases; nucleotides outside the gene matches: 5. Germline V CDR1 and CDR2: SGHRS, YFSETQ. The CDR3 sequence is 15 residues long. The CDR3 DNA reads TGCGCCAGCAGCTTCCGGACAGGGGGCCCGGAGACCCAGTACTTC. As protein: CASSFRTGGPETQYF.

This clone appeared once. The rearrangement uses TRBV2 and TRBJ2-2; 7 bases align to TRBD2. The CDR3 length is 14 residues. After removal of 7 bases from V and 6 bases from J, the junction contained 8 bases not matched to a gene. In germline, CDR1 is SNHLY, CDR2 FYNNEI. CDR3 protein: CASTQPGGSGELFF. The CDR3, as DNA: TGTGCCAGCACCCAACCGGGGGGTTCCGGGGAGCTGTTTTTT.

Only a few counts were recorded for this clone. Other nucleotide sequences in the sample specify the same CDR3. This chain connects TRBV19 to TRBJ1-5; perhaps TRBD1 as D (6 bases). Germline CDR1 LNHDA, CDR2 SQIVND (reference sequence). The CDR3 runs 14 residues. The V gene lost 3 bases and the J gene lost 6 bases, with 12 bases spanning the gap. The CDR3 nucleotides are TGTGCCAGTAGTATGGGGGGAGGGGGTCAGCCCCAGCATTTT. This encodes CASSMGGGGQPQHF.

This chain uses TRBV4-3 with TRBJ1-2; 11 positions match TRBD1. V shed 0 bases and J 6 bases; nucleotides not matched to a gene: 9. This CDR3 contains 17 residues. Germline V CDR1 and CDR2: LGHNA, YSLEER. CDR3 DNA sequence: TGCGCCAGCAGCCAAGAGGACAGGGGGCAAAGACTGAATGGCTACACCTTC. Its translation: CASSQEDRGQRLNGYTF.

This clone was detected only a few times. In the same sample, other DNA sequences code for this CDR3. J is TRBJ2-3 and V is TRBV29-1; 10 nucleotides match TRBD2. The CDR3 runs to 15 residues. With V trimmed by 6 bases and J by 1 base, 7 bases remained unmatched. Germline V lookup: CDR1 SQVTM, CDR2 ANQGSEA. CDR3 nucleotides: TGCAGCGTCGCGCCGCTAGCGGGGGGCACAGATACGCAGTATTTT. It translates to CSVAPLAGGTDTQYF.

The chain couples TRBV9 to TRBJ1-2; D is ambiguous. This CDR3 has 17 amino acids. V was trimmed by 4 bases and J by 2 bases, leaving 21 bases between them. Germline values: CDR1 SGDLS, CDR2 YYNGEE. In DNA, the CDR3 is TGTGCCAGCAGCTCTCAGACAAACTTAAGGGAGAACTATGGCTACACCTTC. It codes for CASSSQTNLRENYGYTF.